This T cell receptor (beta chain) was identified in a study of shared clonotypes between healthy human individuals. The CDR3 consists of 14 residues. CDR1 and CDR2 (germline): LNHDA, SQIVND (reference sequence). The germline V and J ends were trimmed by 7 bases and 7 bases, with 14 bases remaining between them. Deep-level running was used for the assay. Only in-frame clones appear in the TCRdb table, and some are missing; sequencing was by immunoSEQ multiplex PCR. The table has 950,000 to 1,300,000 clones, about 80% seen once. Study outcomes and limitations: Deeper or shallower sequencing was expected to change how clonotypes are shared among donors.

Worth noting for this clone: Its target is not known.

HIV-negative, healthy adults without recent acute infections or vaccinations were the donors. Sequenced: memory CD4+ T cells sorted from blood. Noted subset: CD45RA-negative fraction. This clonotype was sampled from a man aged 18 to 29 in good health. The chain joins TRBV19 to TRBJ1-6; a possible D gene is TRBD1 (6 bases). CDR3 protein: CASNQQGSNSPLHF. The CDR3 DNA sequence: TGTGCCAGTAACCAACAGGGAAGCAATTCACCCCTCCACTTT.